These 32 T cell receptor beta chains share one sample of origin, sequenced in a study of T cells in Graves' hyperthyroidism and ophthalmopathy. RNA transcripts served as the template for amplifying TCR beta CDR3 regions. RT-PCR in the first round (using the HTBI primer set) targeted the TCR CDR3. Each CDR3 protein gets one entry after TCRdb re-called the multiplex PCR reads with MiXCR. The sample shows 130,000 to 150,000 distinct CDR3 sequences, approximately 24% of them seen only once. The sequenced material came from blood. Receptor source: a woman between 45 and 65 years old with Graves' hyperthyroidism that later progressed to Graves' ophthalmopathy.

This clonotype was recorded a few times. The junction shows a germline mismatch at one end, possibly a read error. The V and J genes are TRBV3-1 and TRBJ2-2; the D is unclear. The V gene's germline CDR1 is LGHDT and CDR2 YNNKEL (reference sequence). This CDR3 spans 17 amino acids. The CDR3 loop is CASSHPGSEWNTGELFF. In nucleotides, the CDR3 is TGCGCCAGCAGCCACCCCGGGTCAGAATGGAACACCGGGGAGCTGTTTTTT.

This clonotype occurred many times. The chain combines TRBV20-1 with TRBJ1-1; weak D call: TRBD1 (5 bases). From germline, CDR1 is DFQATT and CDR2 SNEGSKA (reference sequence). The CDR3 loop spans 12 amino acids. V was pared by 6 bases and J by 5 bases, with 13 bases between. The CDR3 protein is CSALGGRTEAFF. DNA of the CDR3: TGCAGTGCCTTGGGGGGGAGGACTGAAGCTTTCTTT.

The genes are TRBV3-1 and TRBJ2-1; TRBD2 aligns across 10 bases. The CDR3 covers 15 residues. V shed 6 bases, J shed 3 bases, and the junction held 5 bases outside the gene matches. Germline CDR1 reads LGHDT; CDR2 reads YNNKEL (reference sequence). This chain's CDR3 is CASRSSGSFYNEQFF. The CDR3 DNA reads TGTGCCAGCAGGTCTAGCGGGAGCTTCTACAATGAGCAGTTCTTC.

This clonotype was found a few times. V gene TRBV12-3 or TRBV12-4 combines with J gene TRBJ2-3; D uncertain. The CDR3 is 15 amino acids. V lost 8 bases and J lost 5, with 20 bases in between. CDR3 amino acids: CASQTGAGLGDTQYF. Written as DNA, the CDR3 is TGTGCCAGCCAAACCGGAGCCGGGTTGGGAGATACGCAGTATTTT.

This clonotype appeared many times. The chain has TRBV7-9 and TRBJ2-1, with 9 bases matching TRBD2. Germline lookup yields CDR1 SEHNR and CDR2 FQNEAQ (reference sequence). After removal of 4 bases from V and 3 bases from J, the junction contained 7 bases not matched to a gene. The CDR3 runs to 16 residues. CDR3 DNA: TGTGCCAGCAGCTCCGAACTAGCGGGCGTCTACAATGAGCAGTTCTTC. It codes for CASSSELAGVYNEQFF.

Written as DNA, the CDR3 is TGTGCCAGTAGTCCTCGACTGACTAGCACAGATACGCAGTATTTT. This translates into CASSPRLTSTDTQYF. The chain carries TRBV19 and TRBJ2-3; D is uncertain. The ends were cut back, 5 bases at V and 0 bases at J, with 12 bases in the middle. Germline values: CDR1 LNHDA, CDR2 SQIVND (reference sequence). This CDR3 is 15 amino acids long. The full variable domain, in which reference TRBV19 and TRBJ2-3 provide the parts outside the CDR3, is DGGITQSPKYLFRKEGQNVTLSCEQNLNHDAMYWYRQDPGQGLRLIYYSQIVNDFQKGDIAEGYSVSREKKESFPLTVTSAQKNPTAFYLCASSPRLTSTDTQYFGPGTRLTVL.

This clonotype has at least ten counts. The V and J genes are TRBV28 and TRBJ2-7, with D hard to call. Germline CDR1 is MDHEN and CDR2 is SYDVKM. V lost 8 bases and J 0 bases, leaving 11 bases between the germline ends. The CDR3 is 13 amino acids. The CDR3 is CASRVVSSYEQYF. In nucleotides, the CDR3 is TGTGCCAGCCGAGTGGTGAGCTCCTACGAGCAGTACTTC.

This clonotype was seen ten or more times. This chain connects TRBV18 to TRBJ2-7, with 12 bases that match TRBD2. V dropped 6 bases and J dropped 0; count of bases not matched to a gene: 9. The CDR3 covers 17 residues. CDR1 KGHSH and CDR2 LQKENI come from the germline V gene. CDR3 in amino acids: CASSAILAGGNSYEQYF. The DNA for the CDR3 is TGTGCCAGCTCGGCAATCCTAGCGGGAGGGAACTCCTACGAGCAGTACTTC.

V usage is TRBV11-2 and J usage is TRBJ2-1, with TRBD1 matching over 8 bases. J gave up 9 bases and V 5 bases, and 6 bases lay outside the gene matches. The length of the CDR3 is 13 residues. In germline, CDR1 is SGHAT, CDR2 FQNNGV. CDR3 nucleotide sequence: TGTGCCAGCAGCACGGACAGGGAAGGTGAGCAGTTCTTC. It encodes CASSTDREGEQFF.

The J gene is TRBJ2-2, the V gene TRBV7-9, with D unresolved. The CDR3 has 14 amino acids. Trimming cost V 3 bases and J 3 bases, with 8 bases left between them. Germline V CDR1 and CDR2: SEHNR, FQNEAQ (reference sequence). In DNA form, the CDR3 reads TGTGCCAGCAGCTTGTCGCTAGACACCGGGGAGCTGTTTTTT. It codes for CASSLSLDTGELFF.

A few counts support this clonotype. The V call is TRBV9, the J call TRBJ1-6; D uncertain. The germline V gene has CDR1 SGDLS and CDR2 YYNGEE. This CDR3 spans 14 amino acids. V lost 0 bases and J lost 9, with 10 bases in between. CDR3 amino acids: CASSVGESGSPLHF. CDR3 DNA sequence: TGTGCCAGCAGCGTAGGGGAATCGGGTTCACCCCTCCACTTT.

Ten or more counts support this clonotype. V usage is TRBV18 and J usage is TRBJ1-6; D remains ambiguous. This CDR3 has 13 amino acids. The germline V gene has CDR1 KGHSH and CDR2 LQKENI. V was clipped by 2 bases and J by 9 bases, with 8 bases between them. CDR3 amino acids: CASSPNHRSPLHF. In DNA form, the CDR3 reads TGTGCCAGCTCACCAAATCACCGTTCACCCCTCCACTTT.

This clonotype has at least ten counts. J is TRBJ2-1 and V is TRBV29-1; 10 bases map to TRBD2. V lost 6 bases, J lost 7 bases, and 9 bases stayed unmatched. The CDR3 contains 14 residues. Germline CDR1 is SQVTM and CDR2 is ANQGSEA. The CDR3 nucleotides read TGCAGCGTGAGCCCTAGCGGGGGTTTGAATGAGCAGTTCTTC. Translation: CSVSPSGGLNEQFF.

The sample holds many counts of this clonotype. The chain is built from TRBV5-1 and TRBJ2-7, with D maybe TRBD2 (5 bases). The CDR3 has 12 amino acids. V lost 4 bases to trimming and J lost 3 bases, with 8 bases between them. In germline, CDR1 is SGHRS, CDR2 YFSETQ. CDR3 DNA: TGCGCCAGCAGCGTAGACTACTACGAGCAGTACTTC. Its translation: CASSVDYYEQYF.

This clonotype was detected ten times or more. The chain has TRBV2 and TRBJ2-1; D remains ambiguous. Trimming took off 6 bases at V and 3 bases at J, with 15 bases between the two ends. From germline, CDR1 is SNHLY and CDR2 FYNNEI. This CDR3 comprises 15 residues. In DNA, the CDR3 is TGTGCCAGCAGACAACGAGACGAAAGCTACAATGAGCAGTTCTTC. Translated: CASRQRDESYNEQFF.

Notes on this clonotype: The junction shows a germline mismatch at one end, possibly a read error. The chain has TRBV12-3 or TRBV12-4 and TRBJ2-3; D perhaps matches TRBD1 (6 bases). The CDR3 length is 14 residues. Here the CDR3 reads CTSSLGMTGDTQYF. CDR3 coding DNA: TGTACCAGCAGTTTGGGGATGACAGGAGATACGCAGTATTTT.

A few counts support this clonotype. The chain couples TRBV6-5 to TRBJ2-3, with D uncertain. The length of the CDR3 is 14 residues. CDR1 MNHEY and CDR2 SVGAGI come from the germline V gene. With 3 bases removed from V and 6 bases from J, the gap between germline ends came to 13 bases. The CDR3 bases are TGTGCCAGCAGTTATTCGAAAGCACAGGATACGCAGTATTTT. Translating it yields CASSYSKAQDTQYF.

This clonotype was found many times. At one of its ends the junction is not consistent with the germline gene, which may arise from a read error. The V call is TRBV7-7, the J call TRBJ2-5; 10 positions agree with TRBD2. Per the germline V gene, CDR1 is SSHAT and CDR2 is FNYEAQ (reference sequence). The CDR3 totals 16 residues. CDR3 region: CASSLSTSGKGETQYF. As DNA, the CDR3 is TGTGCTAGCAGCTTATCTACTAGCGGGAAGGGGGAGACCCAGTACTTC.

This clonotype was seen a handful of times. This chain links TRBV4-1 with TRBJ2-1; tentatively, D is TRBD2 (7 bases). Trimming removed 4 bases from V and 6 bases from J, with 16 bases in between. Germline values: CDR1 MGHRA, CDR2 YSYEKL. This CDR3 region has 15 residues. For the CDR3, the DNA is TGCGCCAGCAGCCTTGGGGGAGGGGGGGGCAATGAGCAGTTCTTC. Translating gives CASSLGGGGGNEQFF.

This clonotype was observed at least ten times. V usage is TRBV11-3 and J usage is TRBJ2-1; 8 bases line up with TRBD1. Trimming cost V 0 bases and J 4 bases; bases outside gene matches: 5. The germline V gene has CDR1 SGHNT and CDR2 YENEEA. The CDR3 runs to 16 residues. This CDR3 is CASSLDSGQVYNEQFF. In nucleotides, the CDR3 is TGTGCCAGCAGCTTAGATTCGGGACAGGTGTACAATGAGCAGTTCTTC.

The chain links TRBV28 to TRBJ1-6; TRBD1 agrees at 9 bases. CDR1 and CDR2 from the germline V gene are MDHEN and SYDVKM. This CDR3 is 14 amino acids long. The trim removed 6 bases at V and 10 bases at J, leaving 7 bases unmatched. The CDR3 protein is CASRSGQGGSPLHF. The CDR3 DNA reads as TGTGCCAGCAGGTCGGGACAGGGTGGGTCACCCCTCCACTTT.

This clonotype was seen repeatedly, ten times or more. CDR3 loop: CASSLVGSEAFF. The DNA for the CDR3 is TGCGCCAGCAGCTTAGTAGGGTCTGAAGCTTTCTTT. The chain links TRBV5-1 to TRBJ1-1; D is ambiguous. Germline values: CDR1 SGHRS, CDR2 YFSETQ. The CDR3 loop spans 12 amino acids. V lost 2 bases and J 6 bases, leaving 8 bases between the germline ends.

The rearrangement joins TRBV30 to TRBJ2-5, with D possibly TRBD2 on 5 matching bases. This CDR3 has 14 residues. The V gene lost 0 bases and the J gene lost 3 bases, with 11 bases spanning the gap. Germline-derived CDR1 and CDR2 are GTSNPN and SVGIG (reference sequence). The CDR3 DNA sequence: TGTGCCTGGAGTGTCGGCCTCGGGGAAGAGACCCAGTACTTC. Its protein is CAWSVGLGEETQYF.

This clonotype has ten or more counts. The chain recombines TRBV28 with TRBJ2-3; perhaps D is TRBD1 or TRBD2 (6 bases each). Germline V gives CDR1 MDHEN, CDR2 SYDVKM. V dropped 9 bases and J dropped 1 base, with 14 bases sitting between them. The CDR3 has 14 residues. Written as DNA, the CDR3 is TGTGCCAGTACGGACTACAGGGGCACAGATACGCAGTATTTT. Translation gives CASTDYRGTDTQYF.

This clonotype was recorded at least ten times. CDR3 nucleotides: TGTGCCAGCAGCGCGACTAGCGGATCTAGCACAGATACGCAGTATTTT. This encodes CASSATSGSSTDTQYF. This chain joins TRBV28 and TRBJ2-3, with 9 bases matching TRBD2. The germline V gene encodes CDR1 MDHEN and CDR2 SYDVKM. Germline trimming cut 6 bases from V and 0 bases from J; bases unmatched to any gene: 7. There are 16 residues in the CDR3.

The chain uses TRBV5-6 and TRBJ2-3; TRBD2 matches at 7 bases. The germline gives CDR1 SGHDT, CDR2 YYEEEE. This CDR3 region has 22 residues. With V trimmed by 3 bases and J by 4 bases, 29 bases remained unmatched. CDR3 loop: CASSSEPHFGGLWKRESDTQYF. The CDR3 region has the DNA TGTGCCAGCAGCTCAGAACCGCACTTCGGAGGTTTGTGGAAGCGGGAATCAGATACGCAGTATTTT.

This clonotype was detected a few times. This may arise from a read error, as a much more abundant clone is one base away. CDR3 sequence: CASDSDTEAFF. CDR3 in DNA: TGTGCTAGTGATTCGGACACTGAAGCTTTCTTT. V gene TRBV12-5 combines with J gene TRBJ1-1; the D is unclear. Germline V gene data show CDR1 as LGHNT and CDR2 as FRNRAP. The CDR3 is made up of 11 amino acids. V lost 7 bases to trimming and J lost 3 bases, with 6 bases between them. Full variable domain (missing parts from reference TRBV12-5 and TRBJ1-1): DARVTQTPRHKVTEMGQEVTMRCQPILGHNTVFWYRQTMMQGLELLAYFRNRAPLDDSGMPKDRFSAEMPDATLATLKIQPSEPRDSAVYFCASDSDTEAFFGQGTRLTVV.

This clonotype was seen a handful of times. This chain connects TRBV27 to TRBJ2-2, with D unresolved. With 4 bases removed from V and 1 base from J, the gap between germline ends came to 4 bases. This CDR3 has 13 residues. The V gene's germline CDR1 is MNHEY and CDR2 SMNVEV (reference sequence). The CDR3 DNA reads as TGTGCCAGCAGTTACGGGAACACCGGGGAGCTGTTTTTT. As protein: CASSYGNTGELFF.

The table lists this clonotype with many counts. The CDR3 DNA follows: TGTGCCAGTAGCCCCAGGGGAGGTGCCTACGAGCAGTACTTC. As protein: CASSPRGGAYEQYF. This chain uses TRBV19 with TRBJ2-7; D could derive from TRBD1 or TRBD2 (6 bases each). CDR1 and CDR2 from the germline V gene are LNHDA and SQIVND (reference sequence). The CDR3 length is 14 residues. Trimming stripped 6 bases from V and 2 bases from J, with 14 bases between. Based on the CDR3 plus reference TRBV19 and TRBJ2-7, the full variable domain is DGGITQSPKYLFRKEGQNVTLSCEQNLNHDAMYWYRQDPGQGLRLIYYSQIVNDFQKGDIAEGYSVSREKKESFPLTVTSAQKNPTAFYLCASSPRGGAYEQYFGPGTRLTVT.

The chain carries TRBV24-1 and TRBJ2-3, with 9 bases aligning to TRBD1. Germline V gene data show CDR1 as KGHDR and CDR2 as SFDVKD. This CDR3 comprises 18 residues. J was trimmed by 4 bases and V by 5 bases; bases with no gene match: 15. CDR3 amino acids: CATSGYLTGTGFADTQYF. The CDR3 DNA reads as TGTGCCACCAGTGGATACCTAACCGGGACAGGGTTCGCAGATACGCAGTATTTT.

This sequence joins TRBV2 and TRBJ1-1, with no clear D. Germline CDR1 reads SNHLY; CDR2 reads FYNNEI. This CDR3 region has 13 residues. With 3 bases removed from V and 9 bases from J, the gap between germline ends came to 14 bases. The CDR3 loop reads CASSDLADGKAFF. The CDR3 DNA is TGTGCCAGCAGTGATTTGGCCGACGGAAAAGCTTTCTTT.

This chain joins TRBV19 and TRBJ1-5; D remains unclear. With 0 bases removed from V and 2 bases from J, the gap between germline ends came to 5 bases. The germline gives CDR1 LNHDA, CDR2 SQIVND (reference sequence). This CDR3 has 14 amino acids. The CDR3 nucleotides are TGTGCCAGTAGTATAGACGGGGGCAATCAGCCCCAGCATTTT. This encodes CASSIDGGNQPQHF.